Each of the 27 T cell receptor beta chains below was sequenced from the same sample in a study of T cells after yellow fever vaccination. In TCRdb, the 5' RACE reads were re-called with MiXCR into one record per CDR3 protein. The data contain about 160,000 distinct CDR3 sequences, 9.3% of them singletons. The sequenced sample was CD8+ T cells sorted from PBMCs, obtained 45 days after the yellow fever booster vaccination. Source of these receptors: a man younger than 35 who received the YFV17D yellow fever vaccine.

The sample holds a few counts of this clonotype. The chain is built from TRBV12-3 or TRBV12-4 and TRBJ2-1; D is undetermined. Trimming stripped 3 bases from V and 8 bases from J, with 11 bases between. The CDR3 has 13 amino acids. CDR3 region: CASSFGYRDEQFF. The DNA for the CDR3 is TGTGCCAGCAGTTTTGGGTACAGAGATGAGCAGTTCTTC.

This clonotype has a handful of counts. V and J are TRBV20-1 and TRBJ2-7; 7 nucleotides line up with TRBD2. V dropped 0 bases and J dropped 2; count of bases not matched to a gene: 10. Germline V gene lookup returns CDR1 DFQATT and CDR2 SNEGSKA (reference sequence). The CDR3 is made up of 16 amino acids. The CDR3 bases are TGCAGTGCTAGAGATCCCGTGGGGGGGTTGCCCTACGAGCAGTACTTC. This sequence encodes CSARDPVGGLPYEQYF.

This clonotype came up a few times. The V and J genes are TRBV7-9 and TRBJ2-7; TRBD1 matches 9 bases. The CDR3 runs 14 residues. Germline CDR1 SEHNR, CDR2 FQNEAQ (reference sequence). Trimming removed 2 bases from V and 7 bases from J; junction bases left unmatched: 6. The CDR3 spells CASSLQQGAGEQYF. CDR3 DNA: TGTGCCAGCAGCTTACAACAGGGGGCAGGGGAGCAGTACTTC.

This chain uses TRBV12-3 or TRBV12-4 with TRBJ1-1; 9 bases agree with TRBD1. The CDR3 has 12 amino acids. Trimming at V came to 5 bases and at J to 10 bases, leaving 5 bases not matched to a gene. The CDR3 here is CASSEQGAGAFF. Here the CDR3 DNA reads TGTGCCAGCAGTGAACAGGGGGCAGGAGCTTTCTTT.

This clonotype was found a few times. V gene TRBV27 combines with J gene TRBJ1-4, with D possibly matching TRBD1 (5 bases). The V gene's germline CDR1 is MNHEY and CDR2 SMNVEV (reference sequence). Trimming stripped 5 bases from V and 14 bases from J, with 21 bases between. The CDR3 consists of 14 residues. Here the CDR3 DNA reads TGTGCCAGCAGTAGCGGGACGCGCCATTTCGGGCTGTTTTTT. Amino acids: CASSSGTRHFGLFF.

As for this clonotype: This may come from a read error, since a much larger clone is one base off. V gene TRBV6-6 combines with J gene TRBJ2-7, with 7 bases matching TRBD1. Germline loops: CDR1 MNHNY, CDR2 SVGAGI (reference sequence). The CDR3 covers 13 residues. J lost 4 bases, V lost 2 bases, and 2 bases had no gene match. The CDR3 is CASSYGTDYEQYF. The CDR3 DNA follows: TGTGCCAGCAGTTACGGGACAGATTACGAGCAGTACTTC.

This clonotype was detected a few times. The chain combines TRBV28 with TRBJ2-1; D possibly corresponds to TRBD2 (5 bases). Per the germline V gene, CDR1 is MDHEN and CDR2 is SYDVKM. This CDR3 contains 18 residues. Deletions cut 5 bases from V and 0 bases from J, with 20 bases between. Here the CDR3 reads CASSLLEVGESSYNEQFF. CDR3 nucleotide sequence: TGTGCCAGCAGTCTCCTTGAGGTCGGGGAAAGCTCCTACAATGAGCAGTTCTTC.

This chain uses TRBV19 with TRBJ2-1; TRBD2 aligns across 10 bases. The CDR3 runs 17 residues. The germline V gene has CDR1 LNHDA and CDR2 SQIVND (reference sequence). Trimming at V came to 3 bases and at J to 5 bases, leaving 10 bases not matched to a gene. CDR3 nucleotide sequence: TGTGCCAGTAGTATCCAAAGACTAGCGGGTTTCAACAATGAGCAGTTCTTC. This translates into CASSIQRLAGFNNEQFF.

CDR3 bases: TGCAGTGCTAGAGATCGACTAGCGGCTGAAGAGACCCAGTACTTC. The encoded protein is CSARDRLAAEETQYF. The rearrangement links TRBV20-1 to TRBJ2-5; TRBD2 matches at 9 bases. Trimming removed 0 bases from V and 3 bases from J; junction bases left unmatched: 5. CDR1 and CDR2 (germline): DFQATT, SNEGSKA (reference sequence). CDR3 size: 15 residues.

The chain joins TRBV6-5 to TRBJ1-1, with 7 bases that match TRBD1. With 5 bases clipped from V and 7 bases from J, the junction kept 10 bases outside the gene matches. This CDR3 contains 14 residues. Germline CDR1 and CDR2: MNHEY and SVGAGI. CDR3 sequence reads: CASSGDRVLREAFF. As DNA, the CDR3 is TGTGCCAGCAGTGGGGACAGAGTCCTCCGTGAAGCTTTCTTT.

The chain carries TRBV5-6 and TRBJ1-5; D is perhaps TRBD1 (5 bases). The length of the CDR3 is 15 residues. The V end was cut by 3 bases, the J end by 6 bases, with 16 bases between. Germline CDR1 is SGHDT and CDR2 is YYEEEE. The CDR3 DNA is TGTGCCAGCAGCTACGCCGGCGGGGCGGTTCAGCCCCAGCATTTT. It encodes CASSYAGGAVQPQHF.

The gene calls are TRBV20-1 and TRBJ1-2; D perhaps matches TRBD1 (5 bases). Germline V lookup: CDR1 DFQATT, CDR2 SNEGSKA (reference sequence). CDR3 size: 12 residues. V was shortened by 4 bases and J by 4 bases, with 10 bases between the two germline ends. In nucleotides, the CDR3 is TGCAGTGCTACCCGGGGGGGCTATGGCTACACCTTC. This codes for CSATRGGYGYTF.

This clonotype turned up a few times. The rearrangement links TRBV27 to TRBJ1-6, with D tentatively TRBD1 (6 bases). The length of the CDR3 is 15 residues. Deletions cut 0 bases from V and 14 bases from J, with 17 bases between. Germline V lookup: CDR1 MNHEY, CDR2 SMNVEV (reference sequence). CDR3 residues: CASSLSYPGVRTLHF. In nucleotides, the CDR3 is TGTGCCAGCAGTTTATCGTACCCAGGGGTGAGGACCCTCCACTTT.

This chain connects TRBV6-2 or TRBV6-3 to TRBJ2-7, with 9 positions matching TRBD1. Per the germline V gene, CDR1 is MNHEY and CDR2 is SVGEGT. This CDR3 is built from 16 residues. The trim removed 2 bases at V and 5 bases at J, leaving 10 bases unmatched. The CDR3 spells CASSYGDRGISDEQYF. Written as DNA, the CDR3 is TGTGCCAGCAGTTACGGCGACAGGGGGATTTCGGACGAGCAGTACTTC.

There are a few counts of this clonotype. The chain uses TRBV6-6 and TRBJ2-3; D unclear. The CDR3 sequence is 17 residues long. Germline V gene data show CDR1 as MNHNY and CDR2 as SVGAGI (reference sequence). V shed 4 bases and J shed 0 bases, with 17 bases lying between them. CDR3 DNA: TGTGCCAGCAGTTTCTCCCTTGGTGGTTATAGCACAGATACGCAGTATTTT. Translation gives CASSFSLGGYSTDTQYF.

The sample holds a few counts of this clonotype. The gene calls are TRBV29-1 and TRBJ2-3, with 7 bases lining up with TRBD1. CDR3 length equals 12 residues. J was trimmed by 4 bases and V by 4 bases; bases with no gene match: 2. Germline V gives CDR1 SQVTM, CDR2 ANQGSEA. The CDR3 coding sequence is TGCAGCGTTGTCGACAGGGCAGATACGCAGTATTTT. Protein product: CSVVDRADTQYF.

In DNA form, the CDR3 reads TGTGCCAGCAGCTTGGCAGACAGCACAGATACGCAGTATTTT. It translates to CASSLADSTDTQYF. The chain employs TRBV5-5 and TRBJ2-3, with unresolved D. V was shortened by 0 bases and J by 0 bases, with 5 bases between the two germline ends. The CDR3 runs 14 residues. Germline loops: CDR1 SGHKS, CDR2 YYEKEE (reference sequence).

The rearrangement joins TRBV7-9 to TRBJ1-2, with TRBD1 identical over 7 bases. The junction had 8 bases not matched to a gene; V was cut back by 1 base and J by 6 bases. CDR3 size: 15 residues. Germline-derived CDR1 and CDR2 are SEHNR and FQNEAQ (reference sequence). DNA of the CDR3: TGTGCCAGCAGCTTAGTGGCAGGGGGAGGAAATGGCTACACCTTC. It specifies CASSLVAGGGNGYTF.

The J gene is TRBJ1-1, the V gene TRBV9; possibly TRBD1 for D (6 bases). Trimming left V 3 bases short and J 3 bases short, with 15 bases between. The CDR3 covers 15 residues. CDR1 and CDR2 (germline): SGDLS, YYNGEE. This chain's CDR3 is CASSAPERGDTEAFF. As DNA, the CDR3 is TGTGCCAGCAGCGCTCCGGAAAGGGGGGACACTGAAGCTTTCTTT.

This clonotype was seen ten or more times. This rearrangement joins TRBV12-3 or TRBV12-4 to TRBJ1-1; unclear D gene. V lost 6 bases and J 8 bases, leaving 16 bases between the germline ends. This CDR3 contains 13 residues. The CDR3 reads CASSQINGVEAFF. The DNA for the CDR3 is TGTGCCAGCAGCCAGATAAATGGGGTCGAAGCTTTCTTT.

The rearrangement uses TRBV5-8 and TRBJ2-3; maybe TRBD1 (5 bases). CDR3 length equals 15 residues. Germline lookup yields CDR1 SGHTS and CDR2 YDEGEE. V was clipped by 0 bases and J by 1 base, with 9 bases between them. The CDR3 DNA reads TGTGCCAGCAGCTTGGTCGACAGTCGCACAGATACGCAGTATTTT. Protein sequence: CASSLVDSRTDTQYF.

The genes are TRBV4-3 and TRBJ2-7, with D tentatively TRBD1 or TRBD2 (5 bases each). The V gene's germline CDR1 is LGHNA and CDR2 YSLEER. This CDR3 contains 16 residues. Trimming shortened V by 1 base and J by 7 bases, and 20 bases separated the two germline ends. The CDR3 nucleotides read TGCGCCAGCAGCCAAGCCCCCCCGGGGAGTAGGGGTGAGCAGTACTTC. Its translation is CASSQAPPGSRGEQYF.

At least ten counts were recorded for this clonotype. The chain couples TRBV6-5 to TRBJ2-2; D is undetermined. The germline V and J ends were trimmed by 8 bases and 1 base, with 8 bases remaining between them. Germline assignment: CDR1 MNHEY and CDR2 SVGAGI. The length of the CDR3 is 13 residues. The CDR3 region has the DNA TGTGCCAGCGGACGTCAGAACACCGGGGAGCTGTTTTTT. The encoded protein is CASGRQNTGELFF.

The rearrangement uses TRBV12-5 and TRBJ2-5; D may be TRBD1 (6 bases). The CDR3 consists of 17 residues. V was pared by 2 bases and J by 0 bases, with 16 bases between. Germline CDR1 is LGHNT and CDR2 is FRNRAP. The CDR3 DNA reads as TGTGCTAGTGGTTTGAAGACCGGGACACCGTACCAAGAGACCCAGTACTTC. Translation gives CASGLKTGTPYQETQYF.

This clonotype was seen a few times. The CDR3 is CASSYSRGPGTEAFF. The CDR3 region has the DNA TGTGCCAGCAGTTACTCTAGGGGACCCGGGACTGAAGCTTTCTTT. The V gene is TRBV6-5, the J gene TRBJ1-1, with D possibly being TRBD1 (5 bases). V lost 0 bases to trimming and J lost 5 bases, with 13 bases between them. Germline CDR1 MNHEY, CDR2 SVGAGI. The CDR3 extends over 15 amino acids.

This clonotype was counted between two and nine times. The chain has TRBV5-4 and TRBJ2-1, with 8 nucleotides matching TRBD2. V lost 0 bases to trimming and J lost 9 bases; unmatched junction nucleotides: 5. The germline V gene has CDR1 SGHNT and CDR2 YYREEE (reference sequence). This CDR3 contains 14 residues. This CDR3 is CASSLAGLVSEQFF. The DNA for the CDR3 is TGTGCCAGCAGCTTGGCGGGACTAGTCAGTGAGCAGTTCTTC. Based on the CDR3 plus reference TRBV5-4 and TRBJ2-1, the full variable domain is ETGVTQSPTHLIKTRGQQVTLRCSSQSGHNTVSWYQQALGQGPQFIFQYYREEENGRGNFPPRFSGLQFPNYSSELNVNALELDDSALYLCASSLAGLVSEQFFGPGTRLTVL.

This clonotype was recorded many times. This rearrangement joins TRBV5-1 to TRBJ2-1; possibly TRBD1 or TRBD2 for D (6 bases each). The V and J ends lost 1 base and 2 bases respectively, with 7 bases between them. The CDR3 is made up of 14 amino acids. Germline CDR1 is SGHRS and CDR2 is YFSETQ. CDR3 in DNA: TGCGCCAGCAGCTTGAGGGGGGCCTACAATGAGCAGTTCTTC. It is translated as CASSLRGAYNEQFF. Full variable domain (missing parts from reference TRBV5-1 and TRBJ2-1): KAGVTQTPRYLIKTRGQQVTLSCSPISGHRSVSWYQQTPGQGLQFLFEYFSETQRNKGNFPGRFSGRQFSNSRSEMNVSTLELGDSALYLCASSLRGAYNEQFFGPGTRLTVL.